Shown below are 11 T cell receptor beta chains from a single sample sequenced in a study of regulatory T cells in long-lasting Graves disease. Time point meaning: newly diagnosed GD, antithyroid drugs for less than 3 months. PBMC-extracted RNA yielded the TCR library. Arm-PCR of CDR3 regions with iRepertoire HTBI primers generated TCR beta libraries. Each CDR3 protein is one row after TCRdb ran MiXCR on the multiplex PCR reads. The table lists 410,000 or so distinct CDR3 sequences, about 15% of them singletons. These same records also appear under a second study, on T cells in Graves' hyperthyroidism and ophthalmopathy.

The specimen was peripheral blood mononuclear cells (PBMCs), collected at new diagnosis, from a patient treated with antithyroid drugs. The receptors derive from a woman between 25 and 40 years old with Graves disease.

V usage is TRBV6-2 or TRBV6-3 and J usage is TRBJ2-3; the match to TRBD2 covers 12 bases. Germline trimming cut 4 bases from V and 2 bases from J; bases unmatched to any gene: 7. CDR3 length: 17 amino acids. In germline, CDR1 is MNHEY, CDR2 SVGEGT. The CDR3: CASSSGTSGQFTDTQYF. In DNA, the CDR3 is TGTGCCAGCAGTTCCGGGACTAGCGGGCAATTCACAGATACGCAGTATTTT.

This clonotype has a handful of counts. CDR3 amino acids: CATSVGTGGFTDTQYF. The CDR3 DNA is TGTGCCACCAGTGTAGGAACGGGAGGCTTCACAGATACGCAGTATTTT. The chain joins TRBV24-1 to TRBJ2-3; 7 bases are a match to TRBD2. Trimming cost V 5 bases and J 2 bases; bases outside gene matches: 9. Per the germline V gene, CDR1 is KGHDR and CDR2 is SFDVKD. The CDR3 has 16 amino acids.

At least ten counts were recorded for this clonotype. V usage is TRBV6-9 and J usage is TRBJ2-7; 7 bases line up with TRBD1. Germline-derived CDR1 and CDR2 are MNHGY and SVAAGI. V lost 4 bases and J lost 5; bases outside the gene matches: 8. The CDR3 is 14 amino acids. The CDR3 DNA sequence: TGTGCCAGCAGTTCGGCCAGGGGGAAGAACGAGCAGTACTTC. The encoded protein is CASSSARGKNEQYF.

The genes are TRBV20-1 and TRBJ2-1; 7 bases are a match to TRBD2. CDR1 is DFQATT and CDR2 is SNEGSKA in the germline V gene (reference sequence). The CDR3 consists of 15 residues. Germline trimming cut 6 bases from V and 5 bases from J; bases unmatched to any gene: 13. CDR3 nucleotides: TGCAGTGCCTGGACCCCTCGCGGGAGTAACAATGAGCAGTTCTTC. Its translation: CSAWTPRGSNNEQFF.

This clonotype was recorded at least ten times. The chain carries TRBV5-1 and TRBJ2-3, with 14 bases fitting TRBD2. The V and J ends lost 4 bases and 6 bases, in that order; junction bases with no gene match: 10. There are 17 residues in the CDR3. Germline assignment: CDR1 SGHRS and CDR2 YFSETQ. CDR3 sequence reads: CASSQTGLAGAPDTQYF. As DNA, the CDR3 is TGCGCCAGCAGCCAAACGGGACTAGCGGGAGCTCCCGATACGCAGTATTTT.

CDR3 nucleotides: TGTGCCAGCAGACAGCCCGGAGGTAATCAGCCCCAGCATTTT. This codes for CASRQPGGNQPQHF. The rearrangement uses TRBV6-2 or TRBV6-3 and TRBJ1-5, with D hard to call. CDR3 length: 14 amino acids. Germline assignment: CDR1 MNHEY and CDR2 SVGEGT. Trimming cost V 6 bases and J 4 bases, with 13 bases left between them.

This clonotype was seen repeatedly, ten times or more. The chain has TRBV3-1 and TRBJ2-7, with a weak D call TRBD2 (6 bases). The CDR3 loop spans 14 amino acids. Germline CDR1 is LGHDT and CDR2 is YNNKEL (reference sequence). V was trimmed by 1 base and J by 2 bases, leaving 9 bases between them. CDR3 DNA sequence: TGTGCCAGCAGCCAAGTGGGAGGCCCCTACGAGCAGTACTTC. Translated, it gives CASSQVGGPYEQYF.

This clonotype was seen only once. A much larger clone is a single base away; this may be a read error. The chain is built from TRBV5-5 and TRBJ1-4; D might be TRBD1 (5 bases). This CDR3 spans 16 amino acids. Trimming pared 4 bases from V and 0 bases from J, leaving 13 bases between. Germline values: CDR1 SGHKS, CDR2 YYEKEE (reference sequence). For the CDR3, the DNA is TGTGCCAGCAGCCTGAATGGGGGTGCAACTAATGAAAAACTGTTTTTT. Translating gives CASSLNGGATNEKLFF.

The chain combines TRBV18 with TRBJ1-1; D uncertain. Germline V CDR1 and CDR2: KGHSH, LQKENI. CDR3 length: 13 amino acids. Trimming shortened V by 6 bases and J by 3 bases, and 11 bases separated the two germline ends. The CDR3 bases are TGTGCCAGCTCGCCGTTGCCCGACACTGAAGCTTTCTTT. This sequence encodes CASSPLPDTEAFF.

The chain carries TRBV5-1 and TRBJ2-1; D not resolved. Trimming removed 3 bases at V and 9 bases at J, with 10 bases between. This CDR3 has 12 residues. Germline CDR1 reads SGHRS; CDR2 reads YFSETQ. CDR3 sequence (DNA): TGCGCCAGCAGCTCGGACCTGAGTGAGCAGTTCTTC. It encodes CASSSDLSEQFF.

This clonotype was observed many times. The rearrangement uses TRBV6-1 and TRBJ2-3; 7 bases align to TRBD1. In germline, CDR1 is MNHNS, CDR2 SASEGT. This CDR3 region has 15 residues. J gave up 2 bases and V 7 bases, and 9 bases lay outside the gene matches. The chain's CDR3 is CASTLQGSPTDTQYF. The CDR3 nucleotides are TGTGCCAGCACCCTACAGGGGTCCCCCACAGATACGCAGTATTTT.